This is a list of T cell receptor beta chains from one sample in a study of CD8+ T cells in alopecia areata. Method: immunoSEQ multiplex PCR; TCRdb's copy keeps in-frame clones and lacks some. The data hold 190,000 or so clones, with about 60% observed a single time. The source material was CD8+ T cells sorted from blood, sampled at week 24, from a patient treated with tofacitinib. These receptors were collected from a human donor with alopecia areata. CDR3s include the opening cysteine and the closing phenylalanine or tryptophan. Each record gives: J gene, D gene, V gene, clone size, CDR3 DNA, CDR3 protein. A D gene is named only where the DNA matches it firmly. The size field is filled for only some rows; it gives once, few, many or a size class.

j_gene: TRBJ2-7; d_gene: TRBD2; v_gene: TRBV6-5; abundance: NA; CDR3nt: TGTGCCAGCAGTCGGGACTACCCCTGGGAGCAGTACTTC; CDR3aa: CASSRDYPWEQYF
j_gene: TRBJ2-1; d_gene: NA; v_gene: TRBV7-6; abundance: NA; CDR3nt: TGTGCCAGCAGCTTCCTTGACAGAAACGACAATGAGCAGTTCTTC; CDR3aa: CASSFLDRNDNEQFF
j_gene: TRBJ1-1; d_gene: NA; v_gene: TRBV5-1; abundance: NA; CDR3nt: TGCGCCAGCAGCCTTCGGACAGCCGGTACTGAAGCTTTCTTT; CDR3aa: CASSLRTAGTEAFF
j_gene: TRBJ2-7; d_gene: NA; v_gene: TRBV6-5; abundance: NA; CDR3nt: TGTGCCAGCAGTTACTCTTCGACAGGAGACTCCTACGAGCAGTACTTC; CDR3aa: CASSYSSTGDSYEQYF
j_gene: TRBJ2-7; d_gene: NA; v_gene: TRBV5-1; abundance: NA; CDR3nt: TGCGCCAGCAGCTCGGGGTCCTACGAGCAGTACTTC; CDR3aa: CASSSGSYEQYF
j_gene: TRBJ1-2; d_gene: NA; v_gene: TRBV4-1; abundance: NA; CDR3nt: TGCGCCAGCAGCCAAGAAGACAGGAGCTATGGCTACACCTTC; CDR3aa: CASSQEDRSYGYTF
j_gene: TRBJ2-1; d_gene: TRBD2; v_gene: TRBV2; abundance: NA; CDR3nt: TGTGCCAGCAGTGGGGGACTAACTCGGGGGTACAATGAGCAGTTCTTC; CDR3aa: CASSGGLTRGYNEQFF
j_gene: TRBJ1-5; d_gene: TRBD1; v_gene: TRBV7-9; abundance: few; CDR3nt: TGTGCCAGCAGCTCCATGACAGGGGGTATCAATCAGCCCCAGCATTTT; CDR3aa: CASSSMTGGINQPQHF
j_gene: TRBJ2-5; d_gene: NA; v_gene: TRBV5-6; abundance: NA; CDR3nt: TGTGCCAGCAGCTTGGGAGGAGGGACCCAGTACTTC; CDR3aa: CASSLGGGTQYF
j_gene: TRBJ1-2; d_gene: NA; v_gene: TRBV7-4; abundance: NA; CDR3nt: TGTGCCAGCAGCCTTTTCGGAAACTATGGCTACACCTTC; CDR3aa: CASSLFGNYGYTF
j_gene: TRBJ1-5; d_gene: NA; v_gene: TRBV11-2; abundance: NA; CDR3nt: TGTGCCAGCAGCTTAGCTGGGGGCCGGAGGCCCCAGCATTTT; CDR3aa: CASSLAGGRRPQHF
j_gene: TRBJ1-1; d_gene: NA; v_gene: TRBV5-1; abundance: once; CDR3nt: TGCGCCAGCAGCCCACCGGGGAACACTGAAGCTTTCTTT; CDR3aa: CASSPPGNTEAFF
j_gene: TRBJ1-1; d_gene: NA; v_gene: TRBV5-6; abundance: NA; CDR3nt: TGTGCCAGCAGCTTCTCGGTTGAACCCACTGAAGCTTTCTTT; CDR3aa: CASSFSVEPTEAFF
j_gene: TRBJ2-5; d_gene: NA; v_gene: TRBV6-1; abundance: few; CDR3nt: TGTGCCAGCTCTTACAGCGGACAAGAGACCCAGTACTTC; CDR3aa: CASSYSGQETQYF
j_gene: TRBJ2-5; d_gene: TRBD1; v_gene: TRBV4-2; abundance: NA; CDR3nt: TGTGCCAGCAGCCCCCTGGGGCAGGGGGCGAGGGAAGAGACCCAGTACTTC; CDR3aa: CASSPLGQGAREETQYF
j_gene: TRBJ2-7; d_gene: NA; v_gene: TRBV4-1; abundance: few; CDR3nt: TGTGCCAGCAGCCAGGGGGGACAATCCTACGAGCAGTACTTC; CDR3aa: CASSQGGQSYEQYF
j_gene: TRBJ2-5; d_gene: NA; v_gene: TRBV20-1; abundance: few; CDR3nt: TGCAGTGCTGGGACCCAGTACTTC; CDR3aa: CSAGTQYF
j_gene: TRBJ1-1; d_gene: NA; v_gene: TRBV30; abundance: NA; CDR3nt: TGTGCCTGCGCGGGGGACACTGAAGCTTTCTTT; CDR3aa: CACAGDTEAFF
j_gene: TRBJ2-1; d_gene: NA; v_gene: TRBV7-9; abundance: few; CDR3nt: TGTGCCAGCAGCCACCACCAAAGAGAGCAGTTCTTC; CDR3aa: CASSHHQREQFF
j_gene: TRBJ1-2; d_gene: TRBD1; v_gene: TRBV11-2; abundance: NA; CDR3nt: TGTGCCAGCAGCCCAGGGACAGCTTATGGCTACACCTTC; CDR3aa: CASSPGTAYGYTF
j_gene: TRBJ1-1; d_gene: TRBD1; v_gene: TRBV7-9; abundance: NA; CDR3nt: TGTGCCAGCAGCTCTTCGGGACAGACCACTGAAGCTTTCTTT; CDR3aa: CASSSSGQTTEAFF
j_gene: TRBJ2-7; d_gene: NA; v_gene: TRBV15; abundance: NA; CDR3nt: TGTGCCACCAGCAGTACCCAGGGTGCCTACGAGCAGTACTTC; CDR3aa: CATSSTQGAYEQYF
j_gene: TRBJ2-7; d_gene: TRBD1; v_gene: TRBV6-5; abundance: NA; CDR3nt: TGTGCCAGCAGTTTCGGACAGGGCCTCTACGAGCAGTACTTC; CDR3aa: CASSFGQGLYEQYF
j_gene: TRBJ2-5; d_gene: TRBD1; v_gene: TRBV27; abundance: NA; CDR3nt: TGTGCCAGCAGAGCCACAGGGGGCGCCGAGACCCAGTACTTC; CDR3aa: CASRATGGAETQYF
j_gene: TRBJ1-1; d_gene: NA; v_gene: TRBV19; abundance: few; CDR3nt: TGTGCCAGTAGTATTTCATCCCGGGGCACTGAAGCTTTCTTT; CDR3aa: CASSISSRGTEAFF
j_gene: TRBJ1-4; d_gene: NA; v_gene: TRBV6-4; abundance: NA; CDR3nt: TGTGCCAACAGGGATAGTGGTGAAAAACTGTTTTTT; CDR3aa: CANRDSGEKLFF
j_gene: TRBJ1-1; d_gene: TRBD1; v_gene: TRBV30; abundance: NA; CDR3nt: TGTGCCTGGAGTTCTGGGACAGGGGGTGATAAAGCTGAAGCTTTCTTT; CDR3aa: CAWSSGTGGDKAEAFF
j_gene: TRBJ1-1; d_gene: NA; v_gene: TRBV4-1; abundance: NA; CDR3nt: TGCGCCAGCAGCCAAGATTGGGAGAACACTGAAGCTTTCTTT; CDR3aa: CASSQDWENTEAFF
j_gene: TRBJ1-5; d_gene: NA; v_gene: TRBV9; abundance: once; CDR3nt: TGTGCCAGCAGCGCCGGAGGTGGGAGCAATCAGCCCCAGCATTTT; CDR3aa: CASSAGGGSNQPQHF
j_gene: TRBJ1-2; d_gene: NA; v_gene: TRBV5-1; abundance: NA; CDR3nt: TGCGCCAGCAGCGCAACTGGAGGCTACACCTTC; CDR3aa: CASSATGGYTF
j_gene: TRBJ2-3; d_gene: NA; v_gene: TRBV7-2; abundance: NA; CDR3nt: TGTGCCAGCAGCTTAGAAGGGGGGAAAGATACGCAGTATTTT; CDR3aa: CASSLEGGKDTQYF
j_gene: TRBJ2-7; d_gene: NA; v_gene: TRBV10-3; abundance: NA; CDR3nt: TGTGCCATCAGTGAGTCGACTACCTACGAGCAGTACTTC; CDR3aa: CAISESTTYEQYF
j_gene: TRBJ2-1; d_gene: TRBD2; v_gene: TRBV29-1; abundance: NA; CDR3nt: TGCAGCGTTGAAGGTATCTCGCTAGCGGCTTATTCCGATTACAATGAGCAGTTCTTC; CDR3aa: CSVEGISLAAYSDYNEQFF
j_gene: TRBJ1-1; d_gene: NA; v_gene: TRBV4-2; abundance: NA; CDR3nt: TGTGCCAGCAGCCAAGAGACGGCTGAAGCTTTCTTT; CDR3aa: CASSQETAEAFF
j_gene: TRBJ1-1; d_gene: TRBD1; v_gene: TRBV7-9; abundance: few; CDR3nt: TGTGCCAGCAGCCCTGGACAGGGGACATCTTTCTTT; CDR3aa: CASSPGQGTSFF
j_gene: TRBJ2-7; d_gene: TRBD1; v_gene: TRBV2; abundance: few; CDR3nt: TGTGCCAGCGGCGGACAGGGGGTCCACTTC; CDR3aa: CASGGQGVHF
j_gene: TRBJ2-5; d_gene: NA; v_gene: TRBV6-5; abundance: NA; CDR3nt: TGTGCCAGCAGAGGGGAGTGGGAGACCCAGTACTTC; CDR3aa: CASRGEWETQYF
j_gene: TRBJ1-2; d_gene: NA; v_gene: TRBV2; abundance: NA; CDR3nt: TGTGCCAGCAGGAACAAGGGCTACACCTTC; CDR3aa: CASRNKGYTF
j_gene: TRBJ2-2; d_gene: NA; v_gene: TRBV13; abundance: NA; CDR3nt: TGTGCCAGTCGTAACACCGGGGAGCTGTTTTTT; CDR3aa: CASRNTGELFF
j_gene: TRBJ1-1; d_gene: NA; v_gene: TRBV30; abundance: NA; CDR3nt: TGTGCCTGGAGTGCGGGCAGGAACACTGAAGCTTTCTTT; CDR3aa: CAWSAGRNTEAFF
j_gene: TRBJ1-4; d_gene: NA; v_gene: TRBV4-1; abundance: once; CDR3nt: TGCGCCAGCAGCCAGGACCCAACCAAACTGTTTTTT; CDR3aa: CASSQDPTKLFF
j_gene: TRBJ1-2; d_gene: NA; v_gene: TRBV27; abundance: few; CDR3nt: TGTGCCAGCCACCACAGGGTCTATGGCTACACCTTC; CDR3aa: CASHHRVYGYTF
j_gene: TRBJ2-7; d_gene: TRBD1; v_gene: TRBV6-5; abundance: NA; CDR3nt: TGTGCCAGCAGTTACGGCCAGGGGGCCTACGAGCAGTACTTC; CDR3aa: CASSYGQGAYEQYF
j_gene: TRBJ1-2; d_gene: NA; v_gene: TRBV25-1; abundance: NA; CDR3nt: TGTGCCAGCAGCCCTCAGGGGTATGGCTACACCTTC; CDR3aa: CASSPQGYGYTF
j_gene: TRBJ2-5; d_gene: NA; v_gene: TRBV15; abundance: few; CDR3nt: TGTGCCACCAGGGACGGGGACTTCCAAGAGACCCAGTACTTC; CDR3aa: CATRDGDFQETQYF
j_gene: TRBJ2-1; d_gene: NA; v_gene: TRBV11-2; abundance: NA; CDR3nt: TGTGCCAGCAGCTTAGGAGAGAATGAGCAGTTCTTC; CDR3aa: CASSLGENEQFF
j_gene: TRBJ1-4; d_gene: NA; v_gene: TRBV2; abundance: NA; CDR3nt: TGTGCCAGCATGAGGACGGGGAATAATGAAAAACTGTTTTTT; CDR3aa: CASMRTGNNEKLFF
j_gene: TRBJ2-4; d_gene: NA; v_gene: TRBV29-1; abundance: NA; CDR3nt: TGCAGCGTTGGGGACAAAAACATTCAGTACTTC; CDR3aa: CSVGDKNIQYF
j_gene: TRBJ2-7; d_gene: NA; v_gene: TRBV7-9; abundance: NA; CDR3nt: TGTGCCAGCAGCTTAGGACCGGACGAGCAGTACTTC; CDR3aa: CASSLGPDEQYF
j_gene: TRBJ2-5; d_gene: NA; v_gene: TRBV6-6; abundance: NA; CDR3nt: TGTGCCAGCAGTTACTCCCCGACAGGACTAGAGACCCAGTACTTC; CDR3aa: CASSYSPTGLETQYF
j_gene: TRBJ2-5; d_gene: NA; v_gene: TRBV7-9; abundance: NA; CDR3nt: TGTGCCAGCGCCCCGTGGGGGAGTGCTGAGACCCAGTACTTC; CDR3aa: CASAPWGSAETQYF
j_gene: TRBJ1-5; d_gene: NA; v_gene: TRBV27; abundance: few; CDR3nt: TGTGCCAGCCGTGGCACAGCCGGTGGCAATCAGCCCCAGCATTTT; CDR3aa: CASRGTAGGNQPQHF
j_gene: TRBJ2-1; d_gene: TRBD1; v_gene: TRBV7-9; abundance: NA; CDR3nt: TGTGCCAGCAGCTCCGACAGGGTGCCCTACAATGAGCAGTTCTTC; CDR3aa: CASSSDRVPYNEQFF
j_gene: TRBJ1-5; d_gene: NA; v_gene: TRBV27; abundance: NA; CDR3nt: TGTGCCAGCAGTTTATCTCGGGATCTGTATCAGCCCCAGCATTTT; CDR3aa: CASSLSRDLYQPQHF
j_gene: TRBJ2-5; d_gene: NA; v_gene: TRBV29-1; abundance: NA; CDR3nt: TGCAGCGTTAGGAGGGTACAAGAGACCCAGTACTTC; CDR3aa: CSVRRVQETQYF
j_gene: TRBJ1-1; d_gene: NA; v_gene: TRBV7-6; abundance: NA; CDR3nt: TGTGCCAGCAGCTTATCGAGGGTAAACACTGAAGCTTTCTTT; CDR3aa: CASSLSRVNTEAFF
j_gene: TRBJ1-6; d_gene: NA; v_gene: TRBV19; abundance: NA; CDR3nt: TGTGCCAGTAGTTCTCGGAGAGGGACATTGGATTCACCCCTCCACTTT; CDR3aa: CASSSRRGTLDSPLHF
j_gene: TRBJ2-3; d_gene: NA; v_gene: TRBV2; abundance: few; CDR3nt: TGTGCCAGCAGTGACGGGGGAACAGATACGCAGTATTTT; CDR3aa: CASSDGGTDTQYF